This TCR beta chain was documented in a study of control samples from healthy donors and cancer patients. V shed 2 bases and J 0 bases; nucleotides not matched to a gene: 5. In germline, CDR1 is GTSNPN, CDR2 SVGIG (reference sequence). This CDR3 has 15 residues. Repertoires were generated with immunoSEQ multiplex PCR, while TCRdb's copy carries only in-frame clones and drops some. The table lists 68,000 or so clones, approximately 83% of them singletons. V usage is TRBV30 and J usage is TRBJ2-3, with 7 bases fitting TRBD2. The specimen was blood. This clonotype was sampled from a man aged 60-69 years in good health. The CDR3 sequence is CAWSNGGGSTDTQYF. The DNA of the CDR3 is TGTGCCTGGAGTAATGGCGGGGGTAGCACAGATACGCAGTATTTT.